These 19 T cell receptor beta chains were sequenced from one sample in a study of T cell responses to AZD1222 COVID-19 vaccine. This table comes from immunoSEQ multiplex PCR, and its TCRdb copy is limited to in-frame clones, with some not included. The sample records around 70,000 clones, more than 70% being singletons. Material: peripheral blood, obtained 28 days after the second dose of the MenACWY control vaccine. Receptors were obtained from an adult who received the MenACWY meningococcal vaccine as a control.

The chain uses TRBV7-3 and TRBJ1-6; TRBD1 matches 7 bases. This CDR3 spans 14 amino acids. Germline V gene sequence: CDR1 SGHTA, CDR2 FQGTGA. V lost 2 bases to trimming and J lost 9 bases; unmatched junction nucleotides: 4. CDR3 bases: TGTGCCAGCAGCTTATCTGGGACAGTTTCACCCCTCCACTTT. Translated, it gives CASSLSGTVSPLHF.

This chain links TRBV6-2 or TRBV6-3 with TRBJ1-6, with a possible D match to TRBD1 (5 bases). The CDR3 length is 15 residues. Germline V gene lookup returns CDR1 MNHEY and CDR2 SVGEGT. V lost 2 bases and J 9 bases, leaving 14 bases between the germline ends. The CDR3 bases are TGTGCCAGCAGTTACCGGCTTGCAACAGGTTCACCCCTCCACTTT. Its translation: CASSYRLATGSPLHF.

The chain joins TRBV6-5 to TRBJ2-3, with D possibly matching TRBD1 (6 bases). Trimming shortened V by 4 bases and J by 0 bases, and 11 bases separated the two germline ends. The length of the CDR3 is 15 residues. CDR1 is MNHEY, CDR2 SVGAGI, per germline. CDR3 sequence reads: CASSSLGASTDTQYF. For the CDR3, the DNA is TGTGCCAGCAGTTCTTTGGGGGCGAGCACAGATACGCAGTATTTT.

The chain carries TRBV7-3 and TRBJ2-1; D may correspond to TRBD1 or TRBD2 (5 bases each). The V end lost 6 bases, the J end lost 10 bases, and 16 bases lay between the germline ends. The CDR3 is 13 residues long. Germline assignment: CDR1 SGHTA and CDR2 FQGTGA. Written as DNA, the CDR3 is TGTGCCAGCAGTACCGGGCGAGGGGACGAGCAGTTCTTC. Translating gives CASSTGRGDEQFF.

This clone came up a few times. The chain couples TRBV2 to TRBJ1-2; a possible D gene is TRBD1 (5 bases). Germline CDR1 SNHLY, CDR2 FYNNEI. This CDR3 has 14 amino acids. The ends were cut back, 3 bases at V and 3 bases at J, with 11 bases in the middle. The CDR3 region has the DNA TGTGCCAGCAGTGAGTCGGGGCAGGACTATGGCTACACCTTC. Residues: CASSESGQDYGYTF.

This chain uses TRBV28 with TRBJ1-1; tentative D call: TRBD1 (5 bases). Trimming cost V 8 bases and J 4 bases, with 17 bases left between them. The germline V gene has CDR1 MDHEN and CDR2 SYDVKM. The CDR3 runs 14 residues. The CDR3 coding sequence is TGTGCCAGCCCCCCAAGGCAGGGAGGCACTGAAGCTTTCTTT. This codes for CASPPRQGGTEAFF.

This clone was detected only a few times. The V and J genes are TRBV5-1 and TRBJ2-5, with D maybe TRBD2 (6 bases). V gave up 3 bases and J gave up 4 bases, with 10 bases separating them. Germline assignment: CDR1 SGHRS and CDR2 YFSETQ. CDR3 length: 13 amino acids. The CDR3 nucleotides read TGCGCCAGCAGCTCGGAGGGGAGAGAGACCCAGTACTTC. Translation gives CASSSEGRETQYF.

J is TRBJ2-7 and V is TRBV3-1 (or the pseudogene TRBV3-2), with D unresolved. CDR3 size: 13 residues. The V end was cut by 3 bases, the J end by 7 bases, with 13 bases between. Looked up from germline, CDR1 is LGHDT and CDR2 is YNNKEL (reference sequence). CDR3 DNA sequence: TGTGCCAGCAGCCAGGCCGTAGGTCTGGAGCAGTACTTC. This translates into CASSQAVGLEQYF.

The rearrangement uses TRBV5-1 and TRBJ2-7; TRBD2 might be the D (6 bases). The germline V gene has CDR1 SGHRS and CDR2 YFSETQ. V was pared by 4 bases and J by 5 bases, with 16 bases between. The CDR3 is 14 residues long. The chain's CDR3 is CASSPGGSRHEQYF. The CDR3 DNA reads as TGCGCCAGCAGCCCCGGGGGTAGCCGGCACGAGCAGTACTTC.

CDR3 nucleotides: TGCGCCAGTCGGCAACAGGGGATGACCTACAATGAGCAGTTCTTC. Translated, it gives CASRQQGMTYNEQFF. This chain uses TRBV5-1 with TRBJ2-1; TRBD1 matches at 7 bases. Germline V gene sequence: CDR1 SGHRS, CDR2 YFSETQ. CDR3 length equals 15 residues. V lost 8 bases, J lost 2 bases, and 10 bases stayed unmatched.

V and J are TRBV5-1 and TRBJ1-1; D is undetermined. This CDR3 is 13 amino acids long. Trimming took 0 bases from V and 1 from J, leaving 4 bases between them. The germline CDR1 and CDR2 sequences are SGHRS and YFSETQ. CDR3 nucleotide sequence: TGCGCCAGCAGCTTGGATGCGAACACTGAAGCTTTCTTT. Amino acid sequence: CASSLDANTEAFF.

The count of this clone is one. CDR3 protein: CASSYSNPQQETQYF. The CDR3 coding sequence is TGTGCCAGCAGTTACTCGAATCCCCAACAAGAGACCCAGTACTTC. V gene TRBV6-5 combines with J gene TRBJ2-5; no reliable D call. The length of the CDR3 is 15 residues. V dropped 0 bases and J dropped 2 bases, with 10 bases sitting between them. Germline V gene lookup returns CDR1 MNHEY and CDR2 SVGAGI.

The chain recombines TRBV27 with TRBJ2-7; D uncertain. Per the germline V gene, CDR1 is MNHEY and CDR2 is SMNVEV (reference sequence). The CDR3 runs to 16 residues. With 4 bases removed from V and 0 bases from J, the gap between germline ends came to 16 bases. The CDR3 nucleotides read TGTGCCAGCAGTTCCGCTAGGACGGTCAGCTCCTACGAGCAGTACTTC. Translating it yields CASSSARTVSSYEQYF.

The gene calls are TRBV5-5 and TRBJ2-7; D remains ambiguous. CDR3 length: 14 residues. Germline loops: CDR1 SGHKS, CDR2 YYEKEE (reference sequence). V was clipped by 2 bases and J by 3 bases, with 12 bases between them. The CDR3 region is CASSFRLRGYEQYF. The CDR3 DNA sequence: TGTGCCAGCAGCTTCCGATTACGTGGCTACGAGCAGTACTTC.

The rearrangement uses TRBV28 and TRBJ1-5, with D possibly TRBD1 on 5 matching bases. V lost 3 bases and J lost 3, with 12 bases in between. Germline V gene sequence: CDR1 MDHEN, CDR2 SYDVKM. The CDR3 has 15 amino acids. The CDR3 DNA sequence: TGTGCCAGCAGTTTTAGGTGGGGACCCAATCAGCCCCAGCATTTT. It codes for CASSFRWGPNQPQHF.

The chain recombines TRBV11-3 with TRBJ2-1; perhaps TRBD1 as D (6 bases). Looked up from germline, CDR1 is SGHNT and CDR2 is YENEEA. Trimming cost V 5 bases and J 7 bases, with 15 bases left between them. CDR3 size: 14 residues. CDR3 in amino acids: CASSPYDRPNEQFF. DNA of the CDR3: TGTGCCAGCAGCCCCTACGACAGGCCGAATGAGCAGTTCTTC. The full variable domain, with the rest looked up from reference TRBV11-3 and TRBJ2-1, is EAGVVQSPRYKIIEKKQPVAFWCNPISGHNTLYWYLQNLGQGPELLIRYENEEAVDDSQLPKDRFSAERLKGVDSTLKIQPAELGDSAVYLCASSPYDRPNEQFFGPGTRLTVL.

Here the CDR3 reads CATSRDWSGFGYGYTF. CDR3 sequence (DNA): TGTGCCACCAGCAGAGATTGGTCAGGGTTTGGCTATGGCTACACCTTC. The chain uses TRBV15 and TRBJ1-2, with D possibly being TRBD1 (5 bases). The CDR3 runs 16 residues. CDR1 is LNHNV and CDR2 is YYDKDF in the germline V gene (reference sequence). V lost 0 bases to trimming and J lost 4 bases, with 15 bases between them.

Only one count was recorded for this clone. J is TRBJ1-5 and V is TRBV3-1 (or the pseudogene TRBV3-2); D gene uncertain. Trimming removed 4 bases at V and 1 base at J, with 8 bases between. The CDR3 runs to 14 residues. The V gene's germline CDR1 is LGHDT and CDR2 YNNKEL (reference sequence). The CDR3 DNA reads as TGTGCCAGCAGCCGAGCGGACAGCAATCAGCCCCAGCATTTT. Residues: CASSRADSNQPQHF.

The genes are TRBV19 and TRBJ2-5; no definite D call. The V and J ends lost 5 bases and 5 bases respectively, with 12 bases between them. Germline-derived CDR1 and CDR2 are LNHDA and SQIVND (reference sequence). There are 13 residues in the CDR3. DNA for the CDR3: TGTGCCAGTAGTCGGGCCGCAACGGAGACCCAGTACTTC. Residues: CASSRAATETQYF.